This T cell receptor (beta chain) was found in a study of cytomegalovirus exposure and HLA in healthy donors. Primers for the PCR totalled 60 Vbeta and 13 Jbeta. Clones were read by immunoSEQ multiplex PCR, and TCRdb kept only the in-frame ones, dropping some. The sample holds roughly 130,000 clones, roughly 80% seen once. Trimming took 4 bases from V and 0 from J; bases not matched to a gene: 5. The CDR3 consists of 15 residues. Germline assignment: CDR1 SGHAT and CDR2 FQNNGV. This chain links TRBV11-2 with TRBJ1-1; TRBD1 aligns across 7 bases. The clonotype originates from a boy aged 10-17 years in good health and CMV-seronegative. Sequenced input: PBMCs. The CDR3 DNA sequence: TGTGCCAGCAGCTCCACGGACAGGTTGAACACTGAAGCTTTCTTT. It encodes CASSSTDRLNTEAFF.